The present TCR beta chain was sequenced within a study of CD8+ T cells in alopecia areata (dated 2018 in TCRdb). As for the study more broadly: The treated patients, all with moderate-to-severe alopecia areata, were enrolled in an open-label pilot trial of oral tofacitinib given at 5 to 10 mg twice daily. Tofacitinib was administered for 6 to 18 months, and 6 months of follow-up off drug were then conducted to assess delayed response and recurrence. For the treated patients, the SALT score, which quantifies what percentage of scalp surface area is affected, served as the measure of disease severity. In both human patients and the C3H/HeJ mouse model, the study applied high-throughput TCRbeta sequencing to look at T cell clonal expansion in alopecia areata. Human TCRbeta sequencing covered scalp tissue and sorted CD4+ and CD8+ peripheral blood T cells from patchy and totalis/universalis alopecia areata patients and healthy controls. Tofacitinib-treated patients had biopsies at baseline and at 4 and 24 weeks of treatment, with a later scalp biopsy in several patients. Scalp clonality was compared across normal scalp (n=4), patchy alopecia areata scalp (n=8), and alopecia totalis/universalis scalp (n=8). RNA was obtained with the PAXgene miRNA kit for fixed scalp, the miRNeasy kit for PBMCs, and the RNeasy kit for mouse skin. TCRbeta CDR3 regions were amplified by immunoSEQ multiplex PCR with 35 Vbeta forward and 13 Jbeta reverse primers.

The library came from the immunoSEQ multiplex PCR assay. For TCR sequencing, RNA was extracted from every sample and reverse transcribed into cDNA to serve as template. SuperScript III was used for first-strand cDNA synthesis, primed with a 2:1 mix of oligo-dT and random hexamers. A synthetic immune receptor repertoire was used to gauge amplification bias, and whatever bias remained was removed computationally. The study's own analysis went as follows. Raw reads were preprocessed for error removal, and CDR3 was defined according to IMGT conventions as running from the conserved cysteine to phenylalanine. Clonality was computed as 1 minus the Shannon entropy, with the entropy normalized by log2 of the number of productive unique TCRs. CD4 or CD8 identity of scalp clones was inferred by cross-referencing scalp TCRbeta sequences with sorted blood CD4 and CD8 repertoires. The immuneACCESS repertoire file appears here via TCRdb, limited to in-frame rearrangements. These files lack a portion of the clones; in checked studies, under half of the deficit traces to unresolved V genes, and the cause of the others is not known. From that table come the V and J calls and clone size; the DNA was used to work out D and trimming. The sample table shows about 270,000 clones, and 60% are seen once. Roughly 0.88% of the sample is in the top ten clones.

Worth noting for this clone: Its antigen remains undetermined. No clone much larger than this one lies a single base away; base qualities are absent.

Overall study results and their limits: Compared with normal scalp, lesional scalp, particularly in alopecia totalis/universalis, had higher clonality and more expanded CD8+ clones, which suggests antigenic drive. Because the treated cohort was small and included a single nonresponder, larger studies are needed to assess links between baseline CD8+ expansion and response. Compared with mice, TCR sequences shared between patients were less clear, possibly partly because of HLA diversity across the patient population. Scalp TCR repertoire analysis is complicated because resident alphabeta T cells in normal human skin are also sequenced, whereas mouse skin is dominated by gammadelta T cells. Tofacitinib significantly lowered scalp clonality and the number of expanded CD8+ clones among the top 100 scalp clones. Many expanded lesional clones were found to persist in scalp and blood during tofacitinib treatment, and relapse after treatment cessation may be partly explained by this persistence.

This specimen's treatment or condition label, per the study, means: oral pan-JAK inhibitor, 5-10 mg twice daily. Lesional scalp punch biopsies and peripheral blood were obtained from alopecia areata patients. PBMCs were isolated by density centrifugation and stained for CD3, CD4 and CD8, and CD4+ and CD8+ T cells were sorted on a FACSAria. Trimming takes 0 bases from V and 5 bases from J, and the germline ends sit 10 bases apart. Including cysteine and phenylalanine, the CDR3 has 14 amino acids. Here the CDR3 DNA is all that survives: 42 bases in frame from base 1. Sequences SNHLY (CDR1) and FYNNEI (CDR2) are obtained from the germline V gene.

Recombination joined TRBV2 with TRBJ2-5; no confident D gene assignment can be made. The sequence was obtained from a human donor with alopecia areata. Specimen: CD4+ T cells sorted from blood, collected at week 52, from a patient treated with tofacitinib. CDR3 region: CASSEALVSETQYF. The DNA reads TGTGCCAGCAGTGAAGCCCTAGTTTCGGAGACCCAGTACTTC.